The clone carrying this T cell receptor (beta chain) was seen a single time. The data were produced by immunoSEQ multiplex PCR, yet TCRdb's version contains in-frame clones alone and is incomplete. The table includes tens of thousands of clones, 60% to 85% detected once. This entry belongs to a study of PD-L1 blockade in urothelial cancer. The overall study: Analyzed time points were 3 weeks (second dose) and 6 weeks after therapy began. Blood samples had a median of roughly 140,000 T cells, 75,000 to 90,000 unique TCRs, and clonality 0.08 to 0.085.

In germline, CDR1 is SQVTM, CDR2 ANQGSEA. V lost 7 bases and J 10 bases, leaving 19 bases between the germline ends. The CDR3 is 13 residues long. This sample's time point: pretreatment peripheral blood. Locally advanced or metastatic urothelial carcinoma affected all patients. The number of samples from each patient was between 1 and 8, taken pretreatment and on-treatment. The chain combines TRBV29-1 with TRBJ2-2; weak D call: TRBD2 (7 bases). Sequenced here: PBMCs, sampled around atezolizumab (anti-PD-L1) treatment. The sequence was obtained from a man between 65 and 85 years old with urothelial cancer. The CDR3 spells CSAGLGGTTELFF. For the CDR3, the DNA is TGCAGCGCTGGGCTAGGGGGGACTACGGAGCTGTTTTTT.